The clone carrying this T cell receptor (beta chain) was seen at least ten times. Its antigen is unidentified. Each single cDNA molecule received a unique molecular identifier. MiXCR was run by TCRdb on the 5' RACE reads, yielding one entry per CDR3 protein. Found here are over 75,000 distinct CDR3 sequences, less than 15% of them singletons; the top ten hold 2% to 2.5%. This entry comes from a study of early T cells in non-severe SARS-CoV-2 infection. Study-wide background: It was bulk RNA from unsorted whole blood that was sequenced, and the chains were unpaired.

Whole-study findings and limits: Matches to VDJdb favored anti-spike CD8 responses and missed private and CD4 specificities.

This CDR3 has 14 amino acids. Trimming at V came to 1 base and at J to 4 bases, leaving 1 base not matched to a gene. In germline, CDR1 is SGHTA, CDR2 FQGNSA. What was sequenced was whole blood. The clonotype originates from an adult who was a healthcare worker with PCR-confirmed SARS-CoV-2 infection or an uninfected control (not recorded which). V and J are TRBV7-2 and TRBJ1-5, with 7 bases fitting TRBD1. This CDR3 reads CASSLDRGNQPQHF. Written as DNA, the CDR3 is TGTGCCAGCAGCTTAGACAGGGGAAATCAGCCCCAGCATTTT.